This T cell receptor (beta chain) was recovered during a study of blood T cells in healthy people across ages. The study's findings and limits: A conclusive naive versus antigen-experienced comparison was prevented by the unsorted PBMCs.

Primers used in a second PCR of about 6 to 11 cycles were a sample-barcoded 5' primer and a J-beta primer mix. One entry per CDR3 protein results from TCRdb running MiXCR on the 5' RACE reads. The sample shows about 1,400,000 distinct CDR3 sequences, 42% of them seen only once. Per germline, CDR1 ENHRY and CDR2 SYGVKD. The CDR3 covers 15 residues. Trimming took 3 bases from V and 0 from J; bases not matched to a gene: 2. In regard to this clonotype: Its target is not known.

The receptor comes from a woman aged 18 to 35 in good health. What was sequenced was blood. The chain links TRBV10-3 to TRBJ1-5; 7 bases are a match to TRBD1. The CDR3 region is CAISDGTASNQPQHF. In DNA, the CDR3 is TGTGCCATCAGTGACGGGACAGCTAGCAATCAGCCCCAGCATTTT.